Described below is a single TCR beta chain sequence and its context. Its specific antigen is unknown. Qualities for individual bases were not recorded, and no much larger clone is one base off. The data originate from a study of PD-1 blockade in classical Hodgkin lymphoma (dated by TCRdb to 2018 to 2021). General notes on the study: Nivolumab dosing was 3 mg/kg intravenously every 2 weeks, continuing until either disease progression or unacceptable toxicity. A peripheral blood immune signature of response to PD-1 blockade in classical Hodgkin lymphoma was defined using TCR beta sequencing and CyTOF. Points the paper makes about the study in general: The study was limited to a single clinical trial cohort, and causes of repertoire differences, possibly disease activity or prior therapy, remained undefined. Among trial patients, those achieving complete response had baseline diversity similar to that of newly diagnosed patients, while diversity was significantly lower in partial responders and progressors. CD4+ but not CD8+ TCR diversity rose significantly by C4D1 (p=0.0027 vs p=0.16), most apparent in complete responders (p=0.02). Patients starting nivolumab less than 1 year after ASCT had lower diversity and were excluded from later analyses to avoid confounding by immune reconstitution. Baseline TCR diversity was reported to be lower in newly diagnosed patients than in healthy donors and to be lower still in relapsed/refractory patients.

Genomic DNA was extracted with the Qiagen DNeasy kit from unsorted PBMCs and from negatively selected CD4+ and CD8+ fractions. TCR beta CDR3 regions were amplified by immunoSEQ multiplex PCR using primers annealing to V and J segments. A synthetic immune receptor repertoire was used to minimize amplification bias, and any remaining bias was removed computationally after sequencing. Under the source paper's analysis protocol: Repertoire diversity was quantified as the Shannon entropy index using custom Python scripts. Unsorted, CD4+ and CD8+ repertoires were analyzed separately, except in combined analyses where CD4+ and CD8+ sequences were merged in silico. A clone counted as expanded when the clone's frequency after treatment rose at least 2-fold relative to C1D1, and clones undetected at baseline were given a pseudocount of 0.5. Singleton clones were defined as clones with 0 or 1 copy at C1D1, and non-singleton clones were defined as clones with 2 or more copies. Clones expanded in unsorted samples were assigned a CD4+, CD8+ or unknown annotation through matching of protein sequences in sorted samples from the same patient. Wilcoxon tests on paired samples were used to test diversity changes from C1D1 to C4D1. Here the immuneACCESS table is served through TCRdb, limited to in-frame sequences with V and J called. Missing clones are a known gap in these copies; in checked studies unresolved V genes cover under half, and the rest lacks a known reason. V, J and clone size are taken as reported in that table, and D and trimming were inferred from the DNA itself. The sample table records 15,000 to 20,000 clones; around 75% of these occur just once. The top ten clonotypes cover around 17% of the sample.

The time point label corresponds to: cycle 2 day 1 (C2D1) of nivolumab. Every trial patient had relapsed following autologous stem cell transplantation, and prior brentuximab vedotin exposure was what differed among cohorts A, B and C. The trial cohort was composed of under 70 patients with relapsed/refractory classical Hodgkin lymphoma, for whom complete response, partial response or progressive disease was recorded as best overall response. In the multi-cohort phase II CheckMate 205 trial, trial patients received single-agent nivolumab. An independent review committee assessed best overall response by applying the 2007 International Working Group response criteria. Trial PBMCs were obtained immediately prior to nivolumab initiation (C1D1) and on therapy at cycle 2 day 1 and cycle 4 day 1. Peripheral blood was collected in 8 mL Vacutainer Cell Preparation Tubes, from which PBMCs were isolated by centrifugation and then cryopreserved.

V and J lose 0 bases and 4 bases, and a span of 3 bases separates them. The CDR3 runs 11 residues from the cysteine to the phenylalanine. The only DNA kept is the CDR3, 33 bases in frame from the first base. As encoded in the germline V gene (reference sequence), CDR1 is GTSNPN while CDR2 is SVGIG. The sequenced sample was peripheral blood mononuclear cells (PBMCs), obtained before the second cycle of nivolumab. This receptor was taken from a human donor with classical Hodgkin lymphoma. The sequence joins TRBV30 to TRBJ2-5; the D gene lacks a confident call. The DNA is TGTGCCTGGAGTGTGTTAGAGACCCAGTACTTC. Its product reads: CAWSVLETQYF.